One and the same sample provided the 17 T cell receptor beta chains below, sequenced in a study of blood T cells in healthy people across ages. Combining a sample-barcoded 5' primer with a J-beta primer mix, a second PCR ran for about 7 to 12 cycles. TCRdb used MiXCR to reprocess the 5' RACE reads, holding one entry per CDR3 protein. The data show around 1,500,000 distinct CDR3 sequences, approximately 28% seen once. Sequencing input: blood. All receptors derive from a woman aged 30 to 39 in good health.

This clonotype turned up a few times. V and J are TRBV5-5 and TRBJ2-5; TRBD1 aligns across 7 bases. CDR1 and CDR2 (germline): SGHKS, YYEKEE (reference sequence). V lost 1 base and J lost 2; bases outside the gene matches: 5. The CDR3 is 15 residues long. The CDR3 loop reads CASSLFWDRQETQYF. In DNA, the CDR3 is TGTGCCAGCAGCTTGTTCTGGGACAGACAAGAGACCCAGTACTTC.

The chain joins TRBV5-1 to TRBJ2-1; 10 positions agree with TRBD2. The CDR3 sequence is 16 residues long. The J segment lost 2 bases and the V segment lost 4 bases, leaving 6 bases of the junction unmatched. Germline loops: CDR1 SGHRS, CDR2 YFSETQ. The CDR3 region has the DNA TGCGCCAGCAGCCCCCTAGCGGGAGAGGCCTACAATGAGCAGTTCTTC. Translated, it gives CASSPLAGEAYNEQFF.

Concerning this clonotype: Since a much larger clone is just one base distant, this may be a read error. The chain carries TRBV7-3 and TRBJ2-4; tentatively, D is TRBD1 (5 bases). Trimming shortened V by 5 bases and J by 7 bases, and 12 bases separated the two germline ends. In germline, CDR1 is SGHTA, CDR2 FQGTGA. The length of the CDR3 is 13 residues. CDR3 coding DNA: TGTGCCAGCAGCGGGGCCAGAGGCAACATTCAGTACTTC. It codes for CASSGARGNIQYF.

This sequence joins TRBV2 and TRBJ2-1; D ambiguous. Trimming shortened V by 5 bases and J by 11 bases, and 13 bases separated the two germline ends. The CDR3 has 12 residues. The germline CDR1 and CDR2 sequences are SNHLY and FYNNEI. This chain's CDR3 is CASSSLFRQQFF. The CDR3, as DNA: TGTGCCAGCAGTTCTCTCTTCCGCCAGCAGTTCTTC.

This clonotype has only a few counts. This may stem from a read error, because a much larger clone lies one nucleotide away. V gene TRBV10-3 combines with J gene TRBJ2-4; D call uncertain. This CDR3 has 13 amino acids. Germline-derived CDR1 and CDR2 are ENHRY and SYGVKD. CDR3 coding DNA: TGTGCCATCCGTGAGGATTCCTACAATGAGCAGTACTTC. Translation gives CAIREDSYNEQYF.

This clonotype was picked up a small number of times. In DNA form, the CDR3 reads TGTGCCAGCAGCTCTGAGCCCAACAGGGGGCGAACTAGCGGCTACACCTTC. Protein: CASSSEPNRGRTSGYTF. This chain joins TRBV5-6 and TRBJ1-2; 9 nucleotides agree with TRBD1. The CDR3 is made up of 17 amino acids. CDR1 and CDR2 (germline): SGHDT, YYEEEE. V lost 3 bases and J lost 8; bases outside the gene matches: 17.

This clonotype was counted a few times. The V gene is TRBV4-3, the J gene TRBJ2-3, with 11 bases identical to TRBD2. Per germline, CDR1 LGHNA and CDR2 YSLEER. V was pared by 4 bases and J by 5 bases, with 14 bases of the junction left unmatched. There are 18 residues in the CDR3. The CDR3 DNA sequence: TGCGCCAGCAGCCTGACAAAACCTACTAGCGGGAGAGAAGATACGCAGTATTTT. It encodes CASSLTKPTSGREDTQYF.

The V and J genes are TRBV30 and TRBJ2-3; a weak D match, TRBD2 (5 bases). Trimming left V 2 bases short and J 3 bases short, with 12 bases between. The CDR3 consists of 14 residues. Per the germline V gene, CDR1 is GTSNPN and CDR2 is SVGIG (reference sequence). The DNA of the CDR3 is TGTGCCTGGAGTACCGACCTAGCAACAGATACGCAGTATTTT. Amino acid sequence: CAWSTDLATDTQYF.

In this sample, this clonotype turned up a few times. The CDR3 nucleotides are TGCAGTGCACCCGGAGTCTATGGCTACACCTTC. This gives the protein CSAPGVYGYTF. V usage is TRBV20-1 and J usage is TRBJ1-2; D is unclear. The CDR3 has 11 residues. Germline V gene sequence: CDR1 DFQATT, CDR2 SNEGSKA (reference sequence). V dropped 6 bases and J dropped 4 bases, with 9 bases sitting between them.

A few counts support this clonotype. J is TRBJ2-3 and V is TRBV7-2, with no clear D. Germline V lookup: CDR1 SGHTA, CDR2 FQGNSA. The V end lost 2 bases, the J end lost 0 bases, and 9 bases lay between the germline ends. The length of the CDR3 is 15 residues. The CDR3 sequence: CASSLWASSTDTQYF. CDR3 bases: TGTGCCAGCAGCTTATGGGCGTCGAGCACAGATACGCAGTATTTT.

This clonotype was found a few times. The V call is TRBV20-1, the J call TRBJ1-6, with D possibly being TRBD1 (5 bases). CDR1 DFQATT and CDR2 SNEGSKA come from the germline V gene (reference sequence). The CDR3 extends over 15 amino acids. Deletions cut 5 bases from V and 5 bases from J, with 16 bases between. This CDR3 reads CSALPGTWNNSPLHF. For the CDR3, the DNA is TGCAGTGCTCTACCCGGGACCTGGAATAATTCACCCCTCCACTTT.

At least ten counts were recorded for this clonotype. This sequence joins TRBV6-1 and TRBJ2-1, with D possibly TRBD1 on 5 matching bases. The CDR3 length is 12 residues. From germline, CDR1 is MNHNS and CDR2 SASEGT. V was pared by 8 bases and J by 3 bases, with 8 bases between. The CDR3 reads CASDRNYNEQFF. Here the CDR3 DNA reads TGTGCCAGCGACAGAAACTACAATGAGCAGTTCTTC.

This clonotype was found a few times. This chain joins TRBV7-3 and TRBJ2-1; D possibly corresponds to TRBD2 (6 bases). Per the germline V gene, CDR1 is SGHTA and CDR2 is FQGTGA. The CDR3 is made up of 14 amino acids. V dropped 5 bases and J dropped 6 bases, with 14 bases sitting between them. The CDR3 DNA follows: TGTGCCAGCAGCCCCTCGGGGACTGCCAATGAGCAGTTCTTC. It encodes CASSPSGTANEQFF. Variable domain in full (rest from reference TRBV7-3 and TRBJ2-1): GAGVSQTPSNKVTEKGKYVELRCDPISGHTALYWYRQSLGQGPEFLIYFQGTGAADDSGLPNDRFFAVRPEGSVSTLKIQRTERGDSAVYLCASSPSGTANEQFFGPGTRLTVL.

This clonotype showed up many times. This chain uses TRBV11-2 with TRBJ2-5; D unclear. The germline CDR1 and CDR2 sequences are SGHAT and FQNNGV. Trimming cost V 5 bases and J 5 bases, with 15 bases left between them. The CDR3 length is 14 residues. Here the CDR3 reads CASSPVGGRETQYF. The CDR3 nucleotides are TGTGCCAGCAGCCCGGTCGGTGGCAGGGAGACCCAGTACTTC.

The chain links TRBV28 to TRBJ2-2; D is unclear. Trimming cost V 7 bases and J 0 bases, with 12 bases left between them. The CDR3 sequence is 15 residues long. Germline V gives CDR1 MDHEN, CDR2 SYDVKM. The CDR3: CASTPHGSNTGELFF. For the CDR3, the DNA is TGTGCCAGCACCCCTCATGGGTCGAACACCGGGGAGCTGTTTTTT.

Remarks on this clonotype: Compared with germline, one end of the junction differs, possibly owing to a read error. The J gene is TRBJ2-5, the V gene TRBV20-1; D is uncertain. Near its end, the DNA agrees better with TRBJ2-1, so the J call may be wrong. The CDR3 has 13 amino acids. From germline, CDR1 is DFQATT and CDR2 SNEGSKA (reference sequence). The CDR3 spells CSAGETAQETQFF. CDR3 DNA sequence: TGCAGTGCTGGAGAAACAGCCCAAGAGACCCAGTTCTTC.

V gene TRBV5-1 combines with J gene TRBJ2-2; 8 bases agree with TRBD2. The germline CDR1 and CDR2 sequences are SGHRS and YFSETQ. With V trimmed by 3 bases and J by 1 base, 2 bases remained unmatched. The CDR3 loop spans 15 amino acids. CDR3 in amino acids: CASSWGLGNTGELFF. In DNA, the CDR3 is TGCGCCAGCAGCTGGGGACTAGGGAACACCGGGGAGCTGTTTTTT.